Listed here is a single TCR beta chain. The antigen this receptor binds is unknown. One base away there is no much larger clone; base qualities are not given. This sample is part of a study of cytomegalovirus exposure and HLA in healthy donors (dated by TCRdb to 2016 to 2017). Regarding the complete study: An earlier analysis of approximately 640 of the donors reported approximately 270 Gb of sequence data and about 100 million unique TCR beta sequences from roughly 200 million T cells. In a later analysis, previously published TCR beta repertoires from more than 500 donors were re-analyzed and high-resolution HLA genotyping was added so that TCR occurrence patterns could be studied. HLA typing covered class I and class II loci at four-digit resolution. The study was designed to test whether signatures of past pathogen exposure could be identified by cataloging public T cell receptors. Every repertoire in the discovery cohort had been generated on one and the same sequencing platform. The study combined high-throughput TCR immunosequencing, statistical association of individual TCRs with disease status, and machine learning to predict cytomegalovirus infection status. Of the approximately 400 genotyped donors, 80% to 90% were placed in the genetic ancestry cluster associated with self-reported Caucasian donors. In addition to the first cohort of around 670 subjects, a separate validation cohort of around 110 different subjects was used. The T cell repertoires of 666 subjects were profiled by immunosequencing and related to cytomegalovirus serostatus. Rather than drawing on any new phenotypic data, the later analysis identified candidate immune exposures from TCR beta sequences and the way those sequences occurred across donors. An earlier analysis of 587 of the donors applied high-throughput TCR beta sequencing to assess whether each TCR beta V gene segment acted as functional or pseudogenic. Among 350 to 400 genotyped donors of the cohort, an average of approximately 250,000 unique TCR beta nucleotide sequences were sequenced per donor, roughly 18% of them non-productive. Because of strong linkage in the cohort, roughly five DR-DQ haplotypes were treated as single units for association and clustering. Donor age, sex, ethnicity and CMV serostatus were collected together with the repertoire data. A later genetic analysis used genome-wide SNP genotypes for about three fifths of the roughly 700 donors, treating that subset as a discovery cohort. The number of donors typed differed by locus, with about 629-630 for A, B, C, DRB1 and DQB1, over 500 for DQA1, approximately 580 for DPA1, and around 430 for DPB1. Around 320 gigabases of sequencing data and some 85 million unique TCR sequences were included in an early release covering under 650 HLA-typed donors.

In total, 600 or so healthy bone marrow donors made up the cohort. Cohort members were all nominally healthy when sampled, although unrecorded immune exposures were likely present. The donor tested CMV seropositive, placing the donor among the 250 to 350 seropositive members of the cohort. Each donor provided a peripheral blood sample, and peripheral blood mononuclear cells were used for TCR beta sequencing. The Qiagen DNeasy Blood Extraction Kit was used to extract genomic DNA from the blood cell samples. Library preparation used the immunoSEQ multiplex PCR assay. For the multiplex PCR, a mixture combining 60 forward primers for TCR Vbeta segments and 13 reverse primers for TCR Jbeta segments was used. The CDR3 region of rearranged TCR beta genes was amplified from genomic DNA by a multiplex PCR assay. The Illumina HiSeq System was used to sequence the amplified TCR beta libraries as 87-base-pair reads. Turning to the authors' computational methods: A later analysis counted approximately 76 million unique TCR beta chains across the approximately 700 repertoires, and 9.5 million to 11 million of these chains were shared by at least two donors. Raw reads were error-corrected and collapsed into unique sequences by a nearest-neighbor algorithm in which closely related sequences were merged to remove PCR and sequencing errors. CDR3 sequences were aligned to IMGT reference sequences to assign V, D and J gene segments. Each retained sequence needed at least a six-nucleotide match to both a V gene segment and a J gene segment. Rearrangements were classified as productive when the CDR3 lacked stop codons and remained in frame with V and J, and all other rearrangements were classified as non-productive. Following IMGT convention, CDR3 was defined as the stretch from the second conserved V-encoded cysteine up to the conserved J-encoded phenylalanine. The earlier analysis of about 500 of the donors excluded sequences that lacked an unambiguous match to a single V gene segment. In an earlier analysis of several hundred of the donors, V segments were called functional above 56.7% productive rearrangements and were called segregating when the between-donor standard deviation exceeded 5%. A statistical classification framework was developed to diagnose cytomegalovirus status using the catalog of TCR beta chain sequences. In a later analysis, V and J genes were assigned by comparing TCR nucleotide sequences against IMGT/GENE-DB human TR gene sequences. A later analysis assigned CDR3 sequences and most-parsimonious VDJ recombination scenarios with the TCRdist pipeline. In a later analysis, each TCR beta chain was defined by its CDR3 amino acid sequence together with its V-gene family, and reads lacking a unique V-gene family were excluded. A later analysis removed 592 highly shared, low-generation-probability nucleotide sequences to deal with suspected cross-contamination and a sequencing artifact. A later analysis calculated a clonal expansion index for each public chain from normalized within-repertoire ranks of inferred template counts. In a later analysis, generation probabilities were computed with a VDJ recombination model fitted to out-of-frame rearrangements, and the resulting probabilities were checked against IGoR. In a later analysis, hypergeometric tests were used to score TCR-TCR, TCR-HLA and TCR-CMV co-occurrence, with a repertoire-size bias correction applied to TCR pairs. A later analysis estimated false discovery rates by permuting HLA or CMV assignments 20 times. In a later analysis, co-occurring TCRs were grouped with DBSCAN, and TCRdist sequence similarity was added when clustering was performed within HLA-allele-positive subsets. For co-occurrence clustering, repertoires with fewer than 30,000 or more than 120,000 public chains were excluded, along with 5 or 6 repertoires with anomalous nucleotide sharing. TCRdb holds this immuneACCESS table with in-frame rearrangements only. Some clones are missing; in checked studies, unresolved V genes explain under half, and the rest has no known cause. That table gives V, J and clone size, and the DNA gave D and trimming. This sample holds over 150,000 clones; around 75% were observed only once. The ten largest make up less than 4% of the sample.

The CDR3 covers 15 residues, taking in both the cysteine and the phenylalanine. The entry retains the CDR3 DNA only, 45 bases that are in frame from base 1. Per the germline V gene, SGHRS is the CDR1 and YFSETQ is the CDR2. What the work shows at the level of the full study, not this receptor alone: Strong co-occurrence of HLA alleles, especially DR and DQ, made assigning TCR associations to individual alleles difficult. Because counts were too low, under 20 rarely observed V segments, including chromosome 9 orphons, were left out of the earlier analysis of about 620 of the donors. In an earlier analysis of over 550 of the donors, most TCR beta V segments were observed in productive rearrangements about 87% or about 30% of the time, broadly matching IMGT annotations. In a later analysis, TCR association rates were found to vary across HLA loci, with the most associated TCRs seen for DRB1 alleles and the fewest for HLA-C alleles. A cluster of highly shared sequence variants was judged likely to be a technical artifact of the sequencing pipeline. In vitro tests confirmed that a few of the cytomegalovirus-associated TCR beta chains recognize cytomegalovirus antigens. Compared with the approximately 600-donor mean, donors in an Asian-associated ancestry cluster had fewer N-insertions in productive TCRs, according to a later genetic analysis. CMV serostatus was the only immune exposure information available for the cohort. A later analysis found that HLA-associated TCR beta chains were more clonally expanded and had lower generation probabilities than equally common non-associated chains. Because HLA typing was missing for some donors at each locus, association tests included only the typed subset. Linkage disequilibrium might explain the correlated functional status among segregating V segments, but an unknown experimental factor could not be excluded. Across donors, most TCR sequences were observed very rarely, whereas some public TCRs were present in many individuals. The presence/absence analyses assumed that sequencing depth was roughly uniform across donors, and that assumption may not be true. The 87-base-pair reads could not distinguish some IMGT-functional V segments, including TRBV6-2 and TRBV6-3, so those segments were excluded. According to a later analysis, parvovirus B19, influenza, CMV and Epstein-Barr virus appeared linked to several top co-occurrence clusters. The classifier was reported to diagnose cytomegalovirus status with high specificity and sensitivity in both the original and validation cohorts. It was suggested by the authors that the approach could potentially be generalized to other disease states and immunological phenotypes. The study listed around 160 TCR beta chains as associated with cytomegalovirus. A further reported finding was that TCR beta sequences accurately predicted the HLA-A and HLA-B alleles for most subjects in the first cohort. A later analysis found that most CMV-associated TCR beta chains appeared HLA-restricted, with HLA associations seemingly driven largely by CMV exposure. In a later analysis, over 15,000 TCR beta sequences were associated with specific HLA alleles at a false discovery rate of 0.05. Only TCR beta chains were sequenced in this cohort, and the absence of alpha or paired-chain data limited detectable features. V-gene and J-gene trimming of TCR beta chains was associated with a missense DCLRE1C variant in a later genetic analysis, and the association was replicated in an independent cohort.

Sequenced sample: PBMCs. This TCR came from a woman in her 30s in good health and CMV-seropositive. The receptor chain draws on TRBV5-1 and TRBJ2-5; 8 bases in between match TRBD1. The better agreement between TRBJ2-7 and the DNA end casts doubt on the J call. For the CDR3, the sequence is CASSVGQAVGYEQYF. The nucleotide sequence is given as TGCGCCAGCAGCGTGGGACAGGCCGTCGGGTACGAGCAGTACTTC.